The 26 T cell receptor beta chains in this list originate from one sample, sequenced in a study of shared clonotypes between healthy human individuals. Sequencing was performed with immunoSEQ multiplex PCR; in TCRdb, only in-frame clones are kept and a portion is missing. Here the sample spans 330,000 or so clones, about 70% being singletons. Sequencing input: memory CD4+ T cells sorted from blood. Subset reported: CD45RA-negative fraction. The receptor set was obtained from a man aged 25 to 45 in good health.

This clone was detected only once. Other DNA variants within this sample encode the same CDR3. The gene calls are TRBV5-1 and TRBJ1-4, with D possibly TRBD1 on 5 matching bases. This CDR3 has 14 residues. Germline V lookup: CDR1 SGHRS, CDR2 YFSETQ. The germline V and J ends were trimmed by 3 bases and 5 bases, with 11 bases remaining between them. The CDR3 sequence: CASSWGEPNEKLFF. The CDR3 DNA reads TGCGCCAGCAGCTGGGGGGAGCCAAATGAAAAACTGTTTTTT. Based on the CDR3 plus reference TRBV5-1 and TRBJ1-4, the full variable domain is KAGVTQTPRYLIKTRGQQVTLSCSPISGHRSVSWYQQTPGQGLQFLFEYFSETQRNKGNFPGRFSGRQFSNSRSEMNVSTLELGDSALYLCASSWGEPNEKLFFGSGTQLSVL.

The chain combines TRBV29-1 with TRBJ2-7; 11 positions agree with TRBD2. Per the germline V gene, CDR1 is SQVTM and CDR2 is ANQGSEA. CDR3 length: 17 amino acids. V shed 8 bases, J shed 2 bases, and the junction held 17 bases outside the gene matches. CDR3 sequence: CSRKVGPGLAAPYEQYF. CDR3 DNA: TGCAGCAGAAAAGTTGGTCCGGGACTAGCGGCTCCCTACGAGCAGTACTTC.

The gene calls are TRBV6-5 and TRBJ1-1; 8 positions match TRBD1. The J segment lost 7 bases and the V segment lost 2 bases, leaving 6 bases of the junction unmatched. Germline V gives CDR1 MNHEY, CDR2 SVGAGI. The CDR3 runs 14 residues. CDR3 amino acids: CASSYATGGSEAFF. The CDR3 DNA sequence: TGTGCCAGCAGTTACGCCACAGGGGGAAGTGAAGCTTTCTTT.

The CDR3 reads CASSLDPGLAGAGELFF. The DNA for the CDR3 is TGTGCCAGCAGCTTGGACCCTGGACTAGCGGGAGCCGGGGAGCTGTTTTTT. The chain carries TRBV5-4 and TRBJ2-2; 13 bases map to TRBD2. Germline CDR1 and CDR2: SGHNT and YYREEE (reference sequence). V lost 0 bases, J lost 6 bases, and 5 bases stayed unmatched. This CDR3 contains 17 residues. The complete variable domain, with remaining parts taken from reference TRBV5-4 and TRBJ2-2, reads ETGVTQSPTHLIKTRGQQVTLRCSSQSGHNTVSWYQQALGQGPQFIFQYYREEENGRGNFPPRFSGLQFPNYSSELNVNALELDDSALYLCASSLDPGLAGAGELFFGEGSRLTVL.

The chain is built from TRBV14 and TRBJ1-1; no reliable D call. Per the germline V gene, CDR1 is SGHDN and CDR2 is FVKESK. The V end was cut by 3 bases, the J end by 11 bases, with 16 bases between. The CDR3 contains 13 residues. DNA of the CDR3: TGTGCCAGCAGCCAGTCCCGCAGCCTTAACGCTTTCTTT. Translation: CASSQSRSLNAFF. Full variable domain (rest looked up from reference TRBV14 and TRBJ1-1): EAGVTQFPSHSVIEKGQTVTLRCDPISGHDNLYWYRRVMGKEIKFLLHFVKESKQDESGMPNNRFLAERTGGTYSTLKVQPAELEDSGVYFCASSQSRSLNAFFGQGTRLTVV.

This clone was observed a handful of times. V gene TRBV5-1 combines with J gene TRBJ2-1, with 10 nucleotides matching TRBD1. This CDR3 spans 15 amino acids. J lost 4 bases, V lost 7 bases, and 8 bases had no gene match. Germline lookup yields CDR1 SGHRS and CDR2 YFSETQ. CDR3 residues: CASGLPGQGYNEQFF. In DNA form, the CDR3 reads TGCGCCAGCGGACTCCCGGGACAGGGGTACAATGAGCAGTTCTTC.

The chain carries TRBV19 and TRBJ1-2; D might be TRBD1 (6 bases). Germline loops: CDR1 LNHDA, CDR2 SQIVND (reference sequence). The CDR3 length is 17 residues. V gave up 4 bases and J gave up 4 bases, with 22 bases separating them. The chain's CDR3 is CASSTQGGLGASYGYTF. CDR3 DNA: TGTGCCAGTAGTACCCAGGGAGGGTTGGGGGCCTCCTATGGCTACACCTTC.

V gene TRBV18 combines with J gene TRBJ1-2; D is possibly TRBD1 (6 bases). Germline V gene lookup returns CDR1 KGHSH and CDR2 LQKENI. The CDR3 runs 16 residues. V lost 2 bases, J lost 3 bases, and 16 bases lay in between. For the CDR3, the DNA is TGTGCCAGCTCACCATTTGGAGCAGGGGCGGACTATGGCTACACCTTC. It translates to CASSPFGAGADYGYTF.

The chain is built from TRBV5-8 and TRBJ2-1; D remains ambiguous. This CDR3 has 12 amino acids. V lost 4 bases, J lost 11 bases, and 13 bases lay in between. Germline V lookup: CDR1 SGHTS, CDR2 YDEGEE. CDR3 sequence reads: CASSPFGQQQFF. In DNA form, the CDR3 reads TGTGCCAGCAGCCCATTTGGGCAGCAGCAGTTCTTC.

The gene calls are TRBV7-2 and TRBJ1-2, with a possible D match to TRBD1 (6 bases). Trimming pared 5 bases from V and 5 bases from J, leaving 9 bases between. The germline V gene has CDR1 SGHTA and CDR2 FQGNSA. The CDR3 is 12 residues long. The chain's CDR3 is CASSIQGYGYTF. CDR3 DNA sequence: TGTGCCAGCAGCATACAGGGATATGGCTACACCTTC.

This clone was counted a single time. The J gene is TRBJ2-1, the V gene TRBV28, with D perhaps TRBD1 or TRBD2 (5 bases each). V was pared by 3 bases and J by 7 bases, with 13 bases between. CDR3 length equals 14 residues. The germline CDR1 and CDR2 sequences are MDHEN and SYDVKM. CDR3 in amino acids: CASSFGGTGNEQFF. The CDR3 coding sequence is TGTGCCAGCAGTTTCGGTGGGACGGGTAATGAGCAGTTCTTC. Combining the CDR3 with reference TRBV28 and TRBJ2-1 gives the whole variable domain DVKVTQSSRYLVKRTGEKVFLECVQDMDHENMFWYRQDPGLGLRLIYFSYDVKMKEKGDIPEGYSVSREKKERFSLILESASTNQTSMYLCASSFGGTGNEQFFGPGTRLTVL.

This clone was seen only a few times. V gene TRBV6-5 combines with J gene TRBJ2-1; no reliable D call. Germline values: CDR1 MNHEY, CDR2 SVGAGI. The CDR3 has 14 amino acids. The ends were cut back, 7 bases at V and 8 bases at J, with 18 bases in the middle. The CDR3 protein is CASMTGRPLDEQFF. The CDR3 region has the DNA TGTGCCAGCATGACCGGGCGGCCGCTGGATGAGCAGTTCTTC.

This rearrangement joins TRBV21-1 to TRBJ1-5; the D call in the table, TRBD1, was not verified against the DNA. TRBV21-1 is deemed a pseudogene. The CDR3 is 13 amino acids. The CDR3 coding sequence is TGTGCCAGCAGGGGGACAATCAATCAGCCCCAGCATTTT. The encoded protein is CASRGTINQPQHF.

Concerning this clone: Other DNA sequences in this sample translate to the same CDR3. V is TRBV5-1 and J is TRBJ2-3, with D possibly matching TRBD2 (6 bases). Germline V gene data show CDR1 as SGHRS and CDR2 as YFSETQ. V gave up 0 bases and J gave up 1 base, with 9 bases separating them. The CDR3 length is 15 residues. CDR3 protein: CASSLAGVGTDTQYF. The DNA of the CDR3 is TGCGCCAGCAGCTTGGCGGGAGTCGGCACAGATACGCAGTATTTT.

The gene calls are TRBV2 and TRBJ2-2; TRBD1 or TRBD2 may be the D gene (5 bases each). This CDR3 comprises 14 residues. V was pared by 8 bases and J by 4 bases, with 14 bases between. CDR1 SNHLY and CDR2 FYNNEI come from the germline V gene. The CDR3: CASGGPRGTGELFF. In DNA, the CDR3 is TGTGCCAGCGGAGGCCCGAGGGGCACCGGGGAGCTGTTTTTT.

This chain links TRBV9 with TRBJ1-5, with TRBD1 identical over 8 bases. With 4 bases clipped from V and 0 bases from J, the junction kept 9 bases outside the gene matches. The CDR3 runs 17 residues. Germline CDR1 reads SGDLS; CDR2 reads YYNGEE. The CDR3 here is CASSPGWGQDSNQPQHF. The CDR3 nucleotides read TGTGCCAGCAGCCCCGGGTGGGGACAGGATAGCAATCAGCCCCAGCATTTT.

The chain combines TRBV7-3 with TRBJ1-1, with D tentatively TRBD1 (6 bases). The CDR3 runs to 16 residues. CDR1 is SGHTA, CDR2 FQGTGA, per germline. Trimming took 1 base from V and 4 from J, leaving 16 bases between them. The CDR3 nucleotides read TGTGCCAGCAGCTTAATGCCTGGACAGAGAGCCACTGAAGCTTTCTTT. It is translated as CASSLMPGQRATEAFF.

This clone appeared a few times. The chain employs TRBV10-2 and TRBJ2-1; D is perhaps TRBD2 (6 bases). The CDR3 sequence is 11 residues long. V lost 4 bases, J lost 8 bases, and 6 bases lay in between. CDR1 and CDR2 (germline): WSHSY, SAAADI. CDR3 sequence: CASSGGDEQFF. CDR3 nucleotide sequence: TGCGCCAGCAGTGGGGGGGATGAGCAGTTCTTC.

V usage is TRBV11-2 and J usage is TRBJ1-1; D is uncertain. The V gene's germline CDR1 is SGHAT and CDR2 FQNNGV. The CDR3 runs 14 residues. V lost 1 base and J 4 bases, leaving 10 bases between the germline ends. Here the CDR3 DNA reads TGTGCCAGCAGCTTAGGGTGGAGGGCCACTGAAGCTTTCTTT. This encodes CASSLGWRATEAFF.

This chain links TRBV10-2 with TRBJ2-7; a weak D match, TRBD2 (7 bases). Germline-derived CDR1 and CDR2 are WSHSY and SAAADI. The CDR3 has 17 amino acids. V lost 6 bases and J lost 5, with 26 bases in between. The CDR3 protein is CASRKTQGGGRPNEQYF. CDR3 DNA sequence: TGCGCCAGCAGGAAGACACAGGGCGGGGGCAGGCCGAACGAGCAGTACTTC.

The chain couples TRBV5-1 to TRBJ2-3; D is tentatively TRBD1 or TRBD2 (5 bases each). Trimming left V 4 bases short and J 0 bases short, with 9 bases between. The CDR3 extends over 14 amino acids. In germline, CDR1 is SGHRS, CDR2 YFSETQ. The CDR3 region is CASSPGGSTDTQYF. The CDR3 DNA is TGCGCCAGCAGCCCTGGGGGTAGCACAGATACGCAGTATTTT. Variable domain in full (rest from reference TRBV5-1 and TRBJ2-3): KAGVTQTPRYLIKTRGQQVTLSCSPISGHRSVSWYQQTPGQGLQFLFEYFSETQRNKGNFPGRFSGRQFSNSRSEMNVSTLELGDSALYLCASSPGGSTDTQYFGPGTRLTVL.

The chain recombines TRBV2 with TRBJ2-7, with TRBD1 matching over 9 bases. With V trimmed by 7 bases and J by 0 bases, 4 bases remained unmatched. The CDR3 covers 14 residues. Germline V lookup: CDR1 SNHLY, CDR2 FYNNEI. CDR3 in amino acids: CASTGDRASYEQYF. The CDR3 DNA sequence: TGTGCCAGCACTGGGGACAGGGCCTCCTACGAGCAGTACTTC. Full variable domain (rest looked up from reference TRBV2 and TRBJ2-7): EPEVTQTPSHQVTQMGQEVILRCVPISNHLYFYWYRQILGQKVEFLVSFYNNEISEKSEIFDDQFSVERPDGSNFTLKIRSTKLEDSAMYFCASTGDRASYEQYFGPGTRLTVT.

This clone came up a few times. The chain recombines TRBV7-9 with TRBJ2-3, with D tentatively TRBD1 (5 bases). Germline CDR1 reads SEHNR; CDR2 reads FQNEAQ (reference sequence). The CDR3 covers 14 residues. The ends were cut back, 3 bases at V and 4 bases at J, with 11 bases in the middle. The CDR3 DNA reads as TGTGCCAGCAGCTTCCAAACAGGTTCAGATACGCAGTATTTT. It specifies CASSFQTGSDTQYF. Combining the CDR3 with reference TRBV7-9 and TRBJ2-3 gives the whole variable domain DTGVSQNPRHKITKRGQNVTFRCDPISEHNRLYWYRQTLGQGPEFLTYFQNEAQLEKSRLLSDRFSAERPKGSFSTLEIQRTEQGDSAMYLCASSFQTGSDTQYFGPGTRLTVL.

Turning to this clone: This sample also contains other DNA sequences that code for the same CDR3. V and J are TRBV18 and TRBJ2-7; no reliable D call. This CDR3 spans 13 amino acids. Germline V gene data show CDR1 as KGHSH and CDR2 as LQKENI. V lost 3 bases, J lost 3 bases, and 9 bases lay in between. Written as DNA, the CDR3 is TGTGCCAGCTCACCGACCAGCGACTACGAGCAGTACTTC. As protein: CASSPTSDYEQYF.

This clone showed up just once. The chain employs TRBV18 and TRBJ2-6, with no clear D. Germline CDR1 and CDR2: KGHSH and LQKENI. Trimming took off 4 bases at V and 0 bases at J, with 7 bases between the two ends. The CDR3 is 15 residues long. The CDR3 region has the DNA TGTGCCAGCTCACTACAGAGCTCTGGGGCCAACGTCCTGACTTTC. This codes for CASSLQSSGANVLTF.

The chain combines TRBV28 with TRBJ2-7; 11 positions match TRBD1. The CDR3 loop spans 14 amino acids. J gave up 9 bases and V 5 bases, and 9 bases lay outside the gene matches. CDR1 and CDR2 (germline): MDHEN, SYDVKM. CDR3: CASSVAGTGGGQYF. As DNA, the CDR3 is TGTGCCAGCAGTGTAGCCGGGACAGGGGGAGGGCAGTACTTC.